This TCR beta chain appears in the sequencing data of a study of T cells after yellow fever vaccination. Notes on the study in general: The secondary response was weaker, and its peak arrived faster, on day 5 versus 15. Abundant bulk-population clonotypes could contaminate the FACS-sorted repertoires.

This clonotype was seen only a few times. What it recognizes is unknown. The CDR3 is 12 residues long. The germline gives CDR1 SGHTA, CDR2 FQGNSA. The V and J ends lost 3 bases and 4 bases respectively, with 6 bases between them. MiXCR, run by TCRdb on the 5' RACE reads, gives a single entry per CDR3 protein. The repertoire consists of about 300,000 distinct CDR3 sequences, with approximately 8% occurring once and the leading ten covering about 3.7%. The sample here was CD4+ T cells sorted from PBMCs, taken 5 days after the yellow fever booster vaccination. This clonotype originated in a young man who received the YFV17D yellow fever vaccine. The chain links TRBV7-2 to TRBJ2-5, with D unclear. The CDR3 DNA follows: TGTGCCAGCAGCTTGATGGTAGAGACCCAGTACTTC. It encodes CASSLMVETQYF. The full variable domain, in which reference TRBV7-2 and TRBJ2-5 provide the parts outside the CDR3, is GAGVSQSPSNKVTEKGKDVELRCDPISGHTALYWYRQSLGQGLEFLIYFQGNSAPDKSGLPSDRFSAERTGGSVSTLTIQRTQQEDSAVYLCASSLMVETQYFGPGTRLLVL.